This T cell receptor beta chain derives from a study of T cells in women clearing cervical HPV infection. Across the study: No precancer developed; the control's incident HPV16 infection cleared within 12 months. Case blood drawn at lesion detection; control blood after infection cleared. Study-wide results and limits: TRBV6-7 relative abundance averaged 0.11% in cases and more than 0.15% in controls.

V lost 3 bases and J lost 5; bases outside the gene matches: 2. The CDR3 is made up of 13 amino acids. Germline-derived CDR1 and CDR2 are SEHNR and FQNEAQ (reference sequence). This table comes from immunoSEQ multiplex PCR, and its TCRdb copy is limited to in-frame clones, with some not included. Across tens of thousands of clones, the top ten clones capture 15% to 20% of the sample. Concerning this clone: Antigen: not known. Read sequence stops 3 residues before the CDR3 end, and the germline J gene provides the missing end.

Input material: blood buffy coat. This TCR derives from a woman between 18 and 69 years old with a cervical HPV16 infection that either progressed to CIN3+ or cleared (not recorded which). The gene calls are TRBV7-9 and TRBJ2-7; TRBD2 agrees at 9 bases. The sequenced CDR3 bases are TGTGCCAGCAGCTTCGGGACTAGCCACGAG. It translates to CASSFGTSHE. In full, the CDR3 reads CASSFGTSHEQYF.